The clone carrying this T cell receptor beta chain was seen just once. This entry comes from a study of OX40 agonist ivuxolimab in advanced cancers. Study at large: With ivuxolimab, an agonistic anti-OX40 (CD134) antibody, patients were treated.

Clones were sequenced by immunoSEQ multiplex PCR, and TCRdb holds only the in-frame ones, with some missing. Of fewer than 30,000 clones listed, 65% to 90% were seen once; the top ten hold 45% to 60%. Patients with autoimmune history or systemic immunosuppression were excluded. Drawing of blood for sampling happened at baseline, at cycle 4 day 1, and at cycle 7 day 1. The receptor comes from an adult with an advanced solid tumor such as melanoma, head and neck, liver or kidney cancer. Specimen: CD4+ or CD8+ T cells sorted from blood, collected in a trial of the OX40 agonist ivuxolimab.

The CDR3 loop reads CASSFSFGYTF. The CDR3 DNA reads TGTGCCAGCAGCTTTTCGTTCGGCTACACCTTC. V is TRBV5-6 and J is TRBJ1-2; no clear D. The CDR3 runs to 11 residues. CDR1 SGHDT and CDR2 YYEEEE come from the germline V gene. The V end was cut by 2 bases, the J end by 8 bases, with 7 bases between.